The clone carrying this T cell receptor beta chain was counted only a few times. Its antigen is not known. The TCR beta cDNA libraries contained unique molecular identifiers. TCRdb reprocessed the PCR reads via MiXCR and lists one record per CDR3 protein. The sample lists roughly 700,000 distinct CDR3 sequences, 30% seen once, with approximately 0.6% in the top ten. This entry comes from a study of post-analysis software for immune sequencing data. Study-level points and caveats: When patients were compared with controls, about five TRBV segments were more frequent, TRBV5-6, TRBV5-1 and TRBV20-1 among them.

The CDR3 extends over 15 amino acids. V dropped 9 bases and J dropped 3 bases, with 19 bases sitting between them. Germline V CDR1 and CDR2: MNHNS, SASEGT. The sequence was collected from a girl under 18 with multiple sclerosis. What was sequenced was blood. The rearrangement uses TRBV6-1 and TRBJ2-3, with D perhaps being TRBD1 or TRBD2 (6 bases each). CDR3 DNA sequence: TGTGCCAGTAGGGGGGCCGCCGAGAGGACAGATACGCAGTATTTT. It encodes CASRGAAERTDTQYF.